This T cell receptor (beta chain) stems from a study of tumour-infiltrating T cells in Burkitt lymphoma. Whole-study context: Survival, overall and progression-free, tracked with productive clonality.

Profiling relied on immunoSEQ multiplex PCR, and the TCRdb table lists in-frame clones only, not all of them. The top ten clones hold around 5.8% of a sample with 2,000 to 3,000 clones, about 85% of them seen once. The CDR3 has 11 amino acids. Germline V lookup: CDR1 DFQATT, CDR2 SNEGSKA (reference sequence). V lost 3 bases and J lost 5, with 7 bases in between. V is TRBV20-1 and J is TRBJ1-2; no firm D call. The sequencing sample was made of tumor tissue. This TCR came from a human donor with diffuse large B-cell lymphoma. The CDR3 is CSASPGYGYTF. The CDR3, as DNA: TGCAGTGCTAGCCCCGGATATGGCTACACCTTC.